This T cell receptor (beta chain) was found in a study of T cells in localized non-small cell lung cancer. Some clones are missing from TCRdb's copy, which holds only in-frame ones; the method was immunoSEQ multiplex PCR. The sample has approximately 40,000 clones; 70% to 90% are singletons. Study conclusions and caveats: There were a median 57 of the top 100 tumor clones appearing in adjacent lung. Tumor trailed uninvolved adjacent lung in T cell clonality, which peaked there. Heterogeneity is still possible, as just one tumor region was sequenced. With higher T cell density in blood came longer overall survival.

Germline trimming cut 3 bases from V and 3 bases from J; bases unmatched to any gene: 6. CDR1 is SGHAT and CDR2 is FQNNGV in the germline V gene. The CDR3 has 15 residues. Concerning this clone: Its specificity is not known.

The rearrangement joins TRBV11-2 to TRBJ2-7, with 9 bases fitting TRBD1. The TCR sequence derives from a man aged 35-69 years with stage I lung adenocarcinoma. Material: peripheral blood, obtained before any cancer treatment. Here the CDR3 reads CASSLGQGEFYEQYF. DNA of the CDR3: TGTGCCAGCAGCTTGGGACAGGGCGAATTCTACGAGCAGTACTTC.